The 17 T cell receptor beta chains given below trace back to one sample, sequenced in a study of technical replicates of blood from a handful of donors. Sequenced by immunoSEQ multiplex PCR; TCRdb stores in-frame clones only, minus some. The table shows about 69,000 clones, with approximately 89% occurring only once. The sequenced material came from PBMCs. Receptors originate from a human donor in good health. Some clones in this sample may be carry-over from other donors' samples.

This rearrangement joins TRBV10-3 to TRBJ2-3; D is undetermined. V was clipped by 6 bases and J by 4 bases, with 14 bases between them. CDR3 size: 14 residues. Germline V gene data show CDR1 as ENHRY and CDR2 as SYGVKD. CDR3 in DNA: TGTGCCATCAGCCCCGAGGTTTCGGCAGATACGCAGTATTTT. Its protein product is CAISPEVSADTQYF.

The CDR3 DNA reads as TGCGCCAGCAGCCAAGATACATGGAGCATCGCAAAACTGTTTTTT. It specifies CASSQDTWSIAKLFF. The chain recombines TRBV4-3 with TRBJ1-4, with D unclear. V lost 0 bases and J lost 10, with 15 bases in between. CDR3 length: 15 amino acids. The germline V gene has CDR1 LGHNA and CDR2 YSLEER.

This chain uses TRBV7-9 with TRBJ2-5; D is possibly TRBD1 (6 bases). The germline CDR1 and CDR2 sequences are SEHNR and FQNEAQ (reference sequence). Trimming stripped 5 bases from V and 4 bases from J, with 20 bases between. The length of the CDR3 is 16 residues. The CDR3 loop reads CASSPQSGQLIETQYF. CDR3 in DNA: TGTGCCAGCAGCCCCCAATCCGGACAGCTTATAGAGACCCAGTACTTC.

This chain uses TRBV6-4 with TRBJ2-2; TRBD2 matches at 9 bases. The CDR3 is 17 amino acids. Germline values: CDR1 MRHNA, CDR2 SNTAGT. Trimming at V came to 0 bases and at J to 3 bases, leaving 5 bases not matched to a gene. The CDR3: CASSDSSSGRHTGELFF. The CDR3 nucleotides read TGTGCCAGCAGTGACTCGTCCAGCGGGAGGCACACCGGGGAGCTGTTTTTT.

The V gene is TRBV4-3, the J gene TRBJ1-6; TRBD1 is a possible D gene (6 bases). Trimming shortened V by 0 bases and J by 4 bases, and 13 bases separated the two germline ends. CDR1 is LGHNA, CDR2 YSLEER, per germline. This CDR3 comprises 17 residues. In DNA, the CDR3 is TGCGCCAGCAGCCAAGATCCGCAGGGGATATATAATTCACCCCTCCACTTT. It specifies CASSQDPQGIYNSPLHF.

This clone was recorded only once. The rearrangement links TRBV7-2 to TRBJ1-1, with 9 positions matching TRBD1. CDR1 is SGHTA and CDR2 is FQGNSA in the germline V gene. CDR3 size: 17 residues. Trimming took 6 bases from V and 2 from J; bases not matched to a gene: 13. This CDR3 is CASSSRGWGQGNTEAFF. DNA for the CDR3: TGTGCCAGCAGTTCCAGGGGATGGGGACAGGGTAACACTGAAGCTTTCTTT.

The chain links TRBV30 to TRBJ1-1; tentative D call: TRBD1 (5 bases). Looked up from germline, CDR1 is GTSNPN and CDR2 is SVGIG (reference sequence). This CDR3 region has 10 residues. V lost 7 bases, J lost 7 bases, and 10 bases lay in between. This CDR3 reads CASRENEAFF. Written as DNA, the CDR3 is TGTGCCTCCAGGGAAAATGAAGCTTTCTTT. Complete variable domain (other parts from reference TRBV30 and TRBJ1-1): SQTIHQWPATLVQPVGSPLSLECTVEGTSNPNLYWYRQAAGRGLQLLFYSVGIGQISSEVPQNLSASRPQDRQFILSSKKLLLSDSGFYLCASRENEAFFGQGTRLTVV.

CDR3 loop: CATRGSQETQYF. The CDR3 DNA sequence: TGTGCCACCCGCGGATCCCAAGAGACCCAGTACTTC. The chain uses TRBV15 and TRBJ2-5; D remains unclear. Germline CDR1 is LNHNV and CDR2 is YYDKDF (reference sequence). This CDR3 spans 12 amino acids. With 8 bases removed from V and 1 base from J, the gap between germline ends came to 8 bases.

This clone was detected only once. V usage is TRBV7-2 and J usage is TRBJ2-7; 11 nucleotides agree with TRBD2. V lost 6 bases to trimming and J lost 2 bases; unmatched junction nucleotides: 6. CDR3 length equals 15 residues. Germline V gene lookup returns CDR1 SGHTA and CDR2 FQGNSA. The CDR3 is CASRPTSGGTYEQYF. In DNA form, the CDR3 reads TGTGCCAGCAGACCTACTAGCGGGGGAACCTACGAGCAGTACTTC.

The rearrangement joins TRBV7-7 to TRBJ2-2, with D possibly TRBD2 on 5 matching bases. Germline V lookup: CDR1 SSHAT, CDR2 FNYEAQ (reference sequence). V lost 6 bases and J 0 bases, leaving 11 bases between the germline ends. The CDR3 sequence is 15 residues long. CDR3 residues: CASSMIATNTGELFF. CDR3 nucleotide sequence: TGTGCCAGCAGTATGATAGCGACGAACACCGGGGAGCTGTTTTTT.

The V gene is TRBV5-1, the J gene TRBJ2-1; 10 bases align to TRBD2. Germline V CDR1 and CDR2: SGHRS, YFSETQ. With V trimmed by 4 bases and J by 6 bases, 4 bases remained unmatched. CDR3 length equals 14 residues. This chain's CDR3 is CASSPGTSVNEQFF. In nucleotides, the CDR3 is TGCGCCAGCAGCCCGGGGACTAGCGTCAATGAGCAGTTCTTC.

The chain combines TRBV6-5 with TRBJ1-3; 8 nucleotides agree with TRBD1. The germline gives CDR1 MNHEY, CDR2 SVGAGI. Trimming removed 1 base from V and 5 bases from J; junction bases left unmatched: 7. The CDR3 spans 16 residues. The CDR3 sequence is CASSYWGTGQRNTIYF. The CDR3 coding sequence is TGTGCCAGCAGTTACTGGGGGACAGGTCAAAGAAACACCATATATTTT.

As to this clone: Distinct nucleotide sequences in the sample also encode this CDR3. J is TRBJ2-1 and V is TRBV5-1, with 8 bases fitting TRBD2. V shed 1 base, J shed 4 bases, and the junction held 1 base outside the gene matches. The CDR3 length is 14 residues. Germline assignment: CDR1 SGHRS and CDR2 YFSETQ. CDR3 nucleotides: TGCGCCAGCAGCTTGTCGGGGGGGTACAATGAGCAGTTCTTC. Protein: CASSLSGGYNEQFF.

The gene calls are TRBV2 and TRBJ2-2; tentatively, D is TRBD2 (6 bases). The CDR3 loop spans 14 amino acids. CDR1 SNHLY and CDR2 FYNNEI come from the germline V gene. Trimming removed 9 bases from V and 1 base from J, with 12 bases in between. CDR3 sequence reads: CARWDLENTGELFF. The CDR3, as DNA: TGTGCCAGATGGGACTTGGAGAACACCGGGGAGCTGTTTTTT.

The chain carries TRBV23-1 and TRBJ2-5; D possibly corresponds to TRBD2 (5 bases). Being an ORF, TRBV23-1 has a function that is uncertain. CDR3 length: 14 residues. Trimming shortened V by 4 bases and J by 2 bases, and 11 bases separated the two germline ends. In nucleotides, the CDR3 is TGCGCCAGCAGTCCCACGGGGAAACAAGAGACCCAGTACTTC. The encoded protein is CASSPTGKQETQYF.

This clone appeared once. At one boundary the junction diverges from the germline segment, which might be a read error. In nucleotides, the CDR3 is TGTGCCAGCAGTTACTCGACGGGGGGGCGAATCTTC. This gives the protein CASSYSTGGRIF. This rearrangement joins TRBV6-6 to TRBJ2-1, with 8 bases fitting TRBD2. The CDR3 consists of 12 residues. Germline values: CDR1 MNHNY, CDR2 SVGAGI (reference sequence).

The chain links TRBV29-1 to TRBJ2-1; TRBD2 matches at 9 bases. Germline values: CDR1 SQVTM, CDR2 ANQGSEA. V lost 6 bases to trimming and J lost 5 bases; unmatched junction nucleotides: 8. The CDR3 loop spans 14 amino acids. The CDR3 coding sequence is TGCAGCGTCTCCCGGACTAGCGATAACAATGAGCAGTTCTTC. Protein sequence: CSVSRTSDNNEQFF.